These 12 T cell receptor beta chains originate from one sample sequenced in a study of tumor-infiltrating lymphocytes in primary liver carcinoma. Co-extracting RNA and DNA was done with about 17-30 mg of unsorted bulk tissue as input. Making TCR beta cDNA involved approximately 480 ng total RNA and a constant-region primer. Three-round nested multiplex PCR performed with slightly modified ARM-PCR produced the TCR beta libraries. A C-beta reverse primer and TRBV1-TRBV30 forward primers served in each of the first two PCR rounds, at about 10 cycles apiece. TCRdb passed the multiplex PCR reads through MiXCR, listing each CDR3 protein once. The sample lists just under 95,000 distinct CDR3 sequences, less than 75% occurring once. The sequenced sample consisted of tumor-adjacent normal liver tissue. Receptors originate from a man aged 35 to 55 with primary liver carcinoma and hepatitis B virus infection.

V and J are TRBV7-9 and TRBJ2-5; 11 positions agree with TRBD1. Trimming cost V 3 bases and J 11 bases; bases outside gene matches: 11. CDR1 is SEHNR, CDR2 FQNEAQ, per germline (reference sequence). The CDR3 spans 15 residues. The CDR3 DNA reads as TGTGCCAGCAGCTTCCAGGGACAGGGGGGTGGTGAGCAGTACTTC. Translating gives CASSFQGQGGGEQYF.

Concerning this clonotype: A much larger clone lies one base from this, so it may be a read error. The V call is TRBV7-8, the J call TRBJ1-2; 7 nucleotides match TRBD1. CDR1 is SGHVS, CDR2 FQNEAQ, per germline. This CDR3 contains 13 residues. The CDR3 region has the DNA TGTGCCAACAGCGCTACAGGGGAATATGGCTACACCTTC. This sequence encodes CANSATGEYGYTF. Based on the CDR3 plus reference TRBV7-8 and TRBJ1-2, the full variable domain is GAGVSQSPRYKVAKRGQDVALRCDPISGHVSLFWYQQALGQGPEFLTYFQNEAQLDKSGLPSDRFFAERPEGSVSTLKIQRTQQEDSAVYLCANSATGEYGYTFGSGTRLTVV.

The rearrangement joins TRBV12-3 or TRBV12-4 to TRBJ1-1, with no clear D. This CDR3 comprises 14 residues. The CDR3 sequence is CAGSPRGSNTEAFF. The DNA for the CDR3 is TGTGCGGGCAGTCCCCGGGGATCGAACACTGAAGCTTTCTTT.

With regard to this clonotype: A read error may account for a junction end that differs from germline. The rearrangement uses TRBV11-2 and TRBJ2-5; weak D call: TRBD2 (6 bases). The CDR3 contains 15 residues. Germline V gene data show CDR1 as SGHAT and CDR2 as FQNNGV. The CDR3 DNA reads TGTCCCAGCAGCCCTCAACTAGCTCCTGAGGAGACCCAGTACTTC. Its protein is CPSSPQLAPEETQYF.

About this clonotype: One end of the junction varies from germline; a read error may be responsible. V usage is TRBV11-1 and J usage is TRBJ2-1; TRBD2 aligns across 14 bases. CDR1 is SGHAT, CDR2 FQDESV, per germline (reference sequence). This CDR3 region has 15 residues. This chain's CDR3 is CASNRLAGGRNEQFF. In DNA, the CDR3 is TGTGCCAGCAACAGACTAGCGGGAGGGCGCAATGAACAGTTCTTC.

In the case of this clonotype: At one end, the junction sequence differs from germline, possibly due to a read error. The rearrangement uses TRBV29-1 and TRBJ2-3; the D is unclear. In germline, CDR1 is SQVTM, CDR2 ANQGSEA. The CDR3 is 13 amino acids. The CDR3 sequence is CSVNVVGTDKQYF. In DNA, the CDR3 is TGCAGCGTCAACGTGGTAGGCACAGATAAGCAGTATTTT.

This clonotype was counted many times. The rearrangement joins TRBV6-2 or TRBV6-3 to TRBJ1-1; D uncertain. This CDR3 has 13 residues. Germline CDR1 and CDR2: MNHEY and SVGEGT. V dropped 0 bases and J dropped 1 base, with 3 bases sitting between them. The CDR3 protein is CASSYSWNTEAFF. CDR3 nucleotide sequence: TGTGCCAGCAGTTACTCATGGAACACTGAAGCTTTCTTT.

This chain joins TRBV6-2 or TRBV6-3 and TRBJ1-1; D perhaps matches TRBD1 (6 bases). The CDR3 sequence is 13 residues long. V lost 8 bases to trimming and J lost 5 bases, with 15 bases between them. CDR1 is MNHEY and CDR2 is SVGEGT in the germline V gene. The CDR3 coding sequence is TGTGCCAGCTGGACTGGGACATTGACTGAAGCTTTCTTT. It yields the protein CASWTGTLTEAFF.

This clonotype was seen once. The chain employs TRBV29-1 and TRBJ1-1; D possibly corresponds to TRBD1 (5 bases). The V end lost 7 bases, the J end lost 7 bases, and 13 bases lay between the germline ends. Per the germline V gene, CDR1 is SQVTM and CDR2 is ANQGSEA. CDR3 size: 11 residues. DNA of the CDR3: TGCAGCGGGGGGATTGGTATTGAAGCTTTCTTT. Residues: CSGGIGIEAFF.

On this clonotype: Germline and junction disagree at one end, which may indicate a read error. This chain connects TRBV6-1 to TRBJ2-3; TRBD2 is a possible D gene (5 bases). The CDR3 spans 12 residues. Germline loops: CDR1 MNHNS, CDR2 SASEGT. The CDR3 region has the DNA TGTACCAGCAGGCGGACGGGATATACGCAGTATTTT. As protein: CTSRRTGYTQYF.

On this clonotype: This could be a read error, since a much larger clone is one nucleotide away. The rearrangement links TRBV13 to TRBJ2-5; D is uncertain. Germline CDR1 and CDR2: PRHDT and FYEKMQ (reference sequence). The CDR3 is 14 residues long. Trimming took off 8 bases at V and 2 bases at J, with 15 bases between the two ends. The CDR3, as DNA: TGTGCCAGCCGCCTCGGACGGATTCAAGAGACCCAGTACTTC. The encoded protein is CASRLGRIQETQYF.

On this clonotype itself: A read error may be the cause here, since a much bigger clone is one base away. The chain has TRBV11-2 and TRBJ2-5; perhaps TRBD2 as D (5 bases). Looked up from germline, CDR1 is SGHAT and CDR2 is FQNNGV. V lost 4 bases and J 3 bases, leaving 24 bases between the germline ends. The CDR3 extends over 18 amino acids. The CDR3 region has the DNA TGTGCCAGCAGCTCAGCGAGGCTAGCCCTGGGAAAAAAAGAGACCCAGTACTTC. It encodes CASSSARLALGKKETQYF.